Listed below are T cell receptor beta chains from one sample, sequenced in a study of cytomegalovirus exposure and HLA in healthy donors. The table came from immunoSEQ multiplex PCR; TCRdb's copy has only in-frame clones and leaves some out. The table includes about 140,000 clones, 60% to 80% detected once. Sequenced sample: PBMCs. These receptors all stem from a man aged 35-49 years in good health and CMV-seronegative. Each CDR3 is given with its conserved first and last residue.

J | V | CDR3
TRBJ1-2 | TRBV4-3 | CASSYSNYGYTF
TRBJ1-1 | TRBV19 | CASSIVLGFTGGNTEAFF
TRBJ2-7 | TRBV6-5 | CASRTSGGVGEQYF
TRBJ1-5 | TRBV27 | CASRGSETYNQPQHF
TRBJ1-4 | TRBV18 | CASSRGQGAWLEKLFF
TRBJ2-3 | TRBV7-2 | CASGGLAGDTDTQYF
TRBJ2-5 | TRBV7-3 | CASSSRTGQRETQYF
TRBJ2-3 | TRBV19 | CASREALRGTDTQYF
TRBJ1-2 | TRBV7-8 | CASSPEEDLNYGYTF
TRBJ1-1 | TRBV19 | CASTNLVQLTNTEAFF
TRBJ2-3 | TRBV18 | CASSPRLLPDTQYF
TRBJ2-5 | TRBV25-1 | CASSETKGGFGWAQYF
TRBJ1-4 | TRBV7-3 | CASSATGTGEKLFF
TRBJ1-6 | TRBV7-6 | CASSLAAAGGGYNSPLHF
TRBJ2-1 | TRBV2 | CASSFMTSSDEQFF
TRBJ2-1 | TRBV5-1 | CASSLAGQGRDEQFF
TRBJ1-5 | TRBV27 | CASSGERNQPQHF
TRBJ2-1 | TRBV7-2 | CASSVTGWNEQFF
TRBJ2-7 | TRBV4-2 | CASSQDQGIYEQYF
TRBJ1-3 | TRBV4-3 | CASSQDQQATSGNTIYF
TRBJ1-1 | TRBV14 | CASSQDRGWYTDTEAFF
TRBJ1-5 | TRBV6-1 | CASSQRDSRQPQHF
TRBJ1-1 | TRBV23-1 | CASSLNCRDRGWEMNTEAFF
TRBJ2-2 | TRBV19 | CASSPPGGELFF
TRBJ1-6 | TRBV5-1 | CASSVGQADNSPLHF
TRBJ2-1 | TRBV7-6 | CASSLGAGRSSYNEQFF